A single sample gave rise to the 5 T cell receptor beta chains below, sequenced in a study of blood T cells in healthy people across ages. Sample-barcoded 5' priming and a J-beta primer mix drove a second PCR of roughly 7 to 11 cycles. Each CDR3 protein is one row after TCRdb ran MiXCR on the 5' RACE reads. The sample holds roughly 900,000 distinct CDR3 sequences; under 30% are singletons and the top ten take around 15%. Material for sequencing was blood. These receptors all stem from a woman over 75 in good health.

This clonotype occurred a few times. The chain employs TRBV29-1 and TRBJ1-1; D unclear. This CDR3 contains 12 residues. V was cut by 3 bases and J by 8 bases, with 13 bases left in between. In germline, CDR1 is SQVTM, CDR2 ANQGSEA. The CDR3 DNA reads as TGCAGCGTTGATCAACTCCGAAGGGAAGCTTTCTTT. Amino acids: CSVDQLRREAFF.

This clonotype was counted ten times or more. The V and J genes are TRBV10-3 and TRBJ2-5; the D gene is possibly TRBD2 (5 bases). This CDR3 region has 12 residues. The V and J ends lost 10 bases and 0 bases respectively, with 9 bases between them. Germline V gene lookup returns CDR1 ENHRY and CDR2 SYGVKD. In nucleotides, the CDR3 is TGTGCCACCCGGGGAAACCAAGAGACCCAGTACTTC. The encoded protein is CATRGNQETQYF.

This clonotype was recorded a few times. This chain connects TRBV3-1 to TRBJ2-3, with 12 bases fitting TRBD2. The CDR3 loop spans 16 amino acids. After removal of 1 base from V and 6 bases from J, the junction contained 5 bases not matched to a gene. Germline CDR1 and CDR2: LGHDT and YNNKEL (reference sequence). The CDR3 reads CASSQVPSGGGDTQYF. CDR3 nucleotide sequence: TGTGCCAGCAGCCAAGTTCCTAGCGGGGGGGGCGATACGCAGTATTTT.

This clonotype occurred many times. The chain uses TRBV7-9 and TRBJ2-7, with a tentative D call TRBD1 (6 bases). The CDR3 covers 14 residues. Germline CDR1 reads SEHNR; CDR2 reads FQNEAQ (reference sequence). Trimming left V 5 bases short and J 5 bases short, with 16 bases between. The CDR3 DNA is TGTGCCAGCAGCCTAAGACAGGCTATGGACGAGCAGTACTTC. It encodes CASSLRQAMDEQYF.

CDR3 bases: TGTGCCAGCAGGGTGACAGGGGGCGATTCCGGGGAGCTGTTTTTT. Protein product: CASRVTGGDSGELFF. The rearrangement joins TRBV2 to TRBJ2-2; 10 bases match TRBD1. The CDR3 is 15 residues long. Germline lookup yields CDR1 SNHLY and CDR2 FYNNEI. The J segment lost 6 bases and the V segment lost 6 bases, leaving 7 bases of the junction unmatched.